One T cell receptor beta chain is described in this entry. In its sample, this clonotype was seen a few times. What this receptor recognizes is not known. Base qualities were left out, and no much larger clone turns up one base away. The sample is drawn from a study of T-cell memory formation after mild COVID-19 (dated by TCRdb to the early 2020s). Concerning the study at large: Most TCR sequence clusters were specific to one of the two donors. In a couple of donors, T-cell clones that expanded and contracted after mild COVID-19 were followed by sequencing TCRalpha and TCRbeta repertoires longitudinally. Two young, previously healthy adult volunteers made up the cohort, one male and one female. Results and caveats for the whole study, not just this receptor: Contracting CD4+ clones were located mainly in the CM and EM memory subsets, whereas CD8+ clones were found to be enriched in EMRA. Some responding clones were detected in pre-infection memory, which suggested that pre-existing cross-reactive memory T cells had joined the SARS-CoV-2 response. From day 15 to 85, contracting clones showed balanced CD4/CD8 phenotypes, whereas a second wave of clones that expanded from day 15 to 37 leaned towards CD4+. SARS-CoV-2 specificity of the second-wave clones peaking on day 37 was not confirmed. The study covered only a couple of mild cases, and larger cohorts including severe cases with pre-infection samples were considered necessary.

Sequenced on an Illumina NovaSeq 6000. TCRalpha and TCRbeta cDNA libraries were constructed by 5'RACE with constant-segment primers, with sample barcodes and unique molecular identifiers being introduced. Trizol reagent was used to extract RNA from every sample. Amplification of the libraries took two PCR steps, and the second step added a second sample barcode plus Illumina TruSeq adapters. The libraries were sequenced on an Illumina NovaSeq using 2 x 150 bp paired-end reads. Under the source paper's analysis protocol: Demultiplexing of reads and collapsing into UMI-guided consensus sequences were performed with migec v1.2.7. Using mixcr v2.1.11, UMI consensuses were aligned to TRA and TRB V and J templates and then assembled into clonotypes. Expanded or contracted clonotypes were those called significant by both edgeR and NoisET, with noise models trained on biological replicates. For edgeR calls, a false discovery rate-adjusted p below 0.01 and a log2 fold-change threshold of 1 were applied. As an exploratory analysis of dynamics, PCA with hierarchical clustering was applied to max-normalized trajectories of the 1000 most abundant clonotypes. Separately sequenced CD4+ and CD8+ repertoires were used to assign a CD4 or CD8 phenotype to each responding clone. TCRdb reanalyzed the raw reads on its own, using fastp at Q25 for trimming and MiXCR for clone calling, and kept in-frame beta chains. Rows with a matching CDR3 protein are joined into one entry that keeps the most common DNA and genes. It is TCRdb's table, rather than the study itself, that gives the V and J calls and clone size. The sample yields some 120,000 distinct CDR3 sequences; about 16% were counted once. The top ten hold approximately 15% of the sample.

Ficoll-Paque density gradient centrifugation was used to isolate PBMCs. The CDR3 spans 17 residues, from the cysteine through the phenylalanine. Just the 51-base CDR3 DNA is kept, in frame starting at base 1. CDR1 and CDR2 are drawn from the germline V gene: MNHEY, SVGAGI. The junction carries 21 bases between V and J, which are trimmed by 8 bases and 1 base respectively. Recombination connected TRBV6-5 to TRBJ2-1; a tentative D match to TRBD1 spans 5 bases. This TCR derives from an adult woman who had mild COVID-19 (a few samples of this study predate the infection). The sample titles of this study are shuffled in the database, so cell type and time point are left out; the donor was told from shared clones. Sequencing was carried out using PBMCs or a T cell subset sorted from them (not recorded which). The DNA is as follows: TGTGCCAGCCGCCCGATTTCAGGGTTAAGATCCTACAATGAGCAGTTCTTC. Its amino acids are CASRPISGLRSYNEQFF.